This T cell receptor (beta chain) came from a study of blood T cells in healthy people across ages. Study outcomes and limitations: There were more naive CD4+ cells and higher diversity in long-lived donors than in aged donors.

Roughly 10 milliliters of peripheral blood were drawn from each donor. Each sample gave at least 7 million isolated PBMCs. Per sample, at least 5 micrograms of total RNA were extracted. Combining a sample-barcoded 5' primer with a J-beta primer mix, a second PCR ran for roughly 6 to 12 cycles. TCRdb processed the 5' RACE reads anew with MiXCR; each CDR3 protein has one entry. Seen here are around 670,000 distinct CDR3 sequences, roughly 30% observed once, and the top ten hold 15% to 18%. There are 16 residues in the CDR3. The ends were cut back, 3 bases at V and 1 base at J, with 16 bases in the middle. From germline, CDR1 is DFQATT and CDR2 SNEGSKA (reference sequence). Comments on this clonotype: Antigen: not known.

The clonotype was recovered from a woman aged 80 or over in good health. Sequencing was performed on blood. The rearrangement links TRBV20-1 to TRBJ1-5; no reliable D call. CDR3 sequence: CSASTLTLGSNQPQHF. The CDR3 coding sequence is TGCAGTGCTAGTACCCTGACCCTCGGGAGCAATCAGCCCCAGCATTTT.